A single sample gave rise to the 28 T cell receptor beta chains below, sequenced in a study of blood T cell repertoires in COVID-19. Generated by immunoSEQ multiplex PCR, the TCRdb table keeps only in-frame clones and is missing some. This table has 55,000 to 65,000 clones, roughly 77% appearing once. Sample: peripheral blood. The receptors originated from a man aged 60 to 75 with COVID-19, enrolled during active disease.

The rearrangement uses TRBV9 and TRBJ2-7, with D maybe TRBD2 (5 bases). Per germline, CDR1 SGDLS and CDR2 YYNGEE. The CDR3 is 15 amino acids. The germline V and J ends were trimmed by 0 bases and 0 bases, with 10 bases remaining between them. CDR3 sequence reads: CASSVGGDSSYEQYF. Here the CDR3 DNA reads TGTGCCAGCAGCGTAGGGGGAGACTCCTCCTACGAGCAGTACTTC.

This clone was detected once. The V and J genes are TRBV24-1 and TRBJ2-2; TRBD1 matches at 7 bases. This CDR3 is 18 amino acids long. With V trimmed by 4 bases and J by 5 bases, 15 bases remained unmatched. Germline V gene lookup returns CDR1 KGHDR and CDR2 SFDVKD. This chain's CDR3 is CATSDPLGRQGSTGELFF. CDR3 DNA sequence: TGTGCCACCAGTGACCCCCTGGGCCGACAGGGTAGTACCGGGGAGCTGTTTTTT.

This clone was detected only a few times. The chain carries TRBV13 and TRBJ2-2, with a possible D match to TRBD1 (5 bases). V was trimmed by 5 bases and J by 7 bases, leaving 11 bases between them. The CDR3 is 13 residues long. In germline, CDR1 is PRHDT, CDR2 FYEKMQ (reference sequence). CDR3 region: CASSLQGSGELFF. CDR3 nucleotides: TGTGCCAGCAGCCTCCAGGGCAGCGGGGAGCTGTTTTTT.

The chain recombines TRBV11-3 with TRBJ2-1, with D possibly matching TRBD1 (6 bases). Deletions cut 3 bases from V and 0 bases from J, with 9 bases between. The CDR3 covers 15 residues. Germline CDR1 and CDR2: SGHNT and YENEEA. As DNA, the CDR3 is TGTGCCAGCAGCTTTGACAGGAGCTCCTACAATGAGCAGTTCTTC. It encodes CASSFDRSSYNEQFF.

The chain carries TRBV25-1 and TRBJ1-1; D is ambiguous. The CDR3 extends over 11 amino acids. Trimming took 5 bases from V and 3 from J, leaving 4 bases between them. Germline V lookup: CDR1 MGHDK, CDR2 SYGVNS. CDR3 in amino acids: CASSLHTEAFF. As DNA, the CDR3 is TGTGCCAGCAGTCTTCACACTGAAGCTTTCTTT.

This chain links TRBV19 with TRBJ2-3; tentative D call: TRBD1 (5 bases). This CDR3 contains 13 residues. Trimming shortened V by 6 bases and J by 6 bases, and 13 bases separated the two germline ends. Germline V gene lookup returns CDR1 LNHDA and CDR2 SQIVND (reference sequence). In nucleotides, the CDR3 is TGTGCCAGTAGCCCGAGTGGGGCGGATACGCAGTATTTT. This encodes CASSPSGADTQYF.

This clone was observed a few times. The chain joins TRBV4-3 to TRBJ1-4; 12 bases match TRBD1. V trimming: 4 bases; J trimming: 1 base; junction bases outside the gene matches: 4. The CDR3 contains 17 residues. CDR1 is LGHNA, CDR2 YSLEER, per germline. The CDR3 sequence: CASSPGDRGRTNEKLFF. CDR3 nucleotide sequence: TGCGCCAGCAGCCCTGGGGACAGGGGGCGAACTAATGAAAAACTGTTTTTT.

This chain connects TRBV3-1 (or the pseudogene TRBV3-2) to TRBJ2-3; 15 nucleotides match TRBD2. The germline gives CDR1 LGHDT, CDR2 YNNKEL (reference sequence). Unmatched junction bases numbered 2, after V lost 4 bases and J lost 0 bases. The CDR3 totals 17 residues. The CDR3 DNA is TGTGCCAGCAGCCGGACTAGCGGGGGGGCTAGCACAGATACGCAGTATTTT. It is translated as CASSRTSGGASTDTQYF.

The chain has TRBV19 and TRBJ2-7; 7 nucleotides agree with TRBD1. This CDR3 has 14 residues. After removal of 4 bases from V and 7 bases from J, the junction contained 10 bases not matched to a gene. Germline V gene lookup returns CDR1 LNHDA and CDR2 SQIVND (reference sequence). The CDR3 bases are TGTGCCAGTAGTACCGGGACAGAGGACATGGAGCAGTACTTC. Amino acids: CASSTGTEDMEQYF.

This clone has more than one count but fewer than ten. The chain uses TRBV19 and TRBJ2-7; TRBD2 is a possible D gene (6 bases). This CDR3 spans 14 amino acids. Germline V lookup: CDR1 LNHDA, CDR2 SQIVND (reference sequence). V was trimmed by 1 base and J by 3 bases, leaving 10 bases between them. In DNA form, the CDR3 reads TGTGCCAGTAGTATAGTGGAGGGGTACTACGAGCAGTACTTC. Translated: CASSIVEGYYEQYF.

The rearrangement joins TRBV4-1 to TRBJ2-7, with D maybe TRBD1 (5 bases). The CDR3 consists of 14 residues. The germline V and J ends were trimmed by 0 bases and 7 bases, with 13 bases remaining between them. Germline assignment: CDR1 MGHRA and CDR2 YSYEKL. The CDR3 spells CASSQDRRGEEQYF. The DNA for the CDR3 is TGCGCCAGCAGCCAAGATAGAAGGGGTGAAGAGCAGTACTTC.

This sequence joins TRBV7-9 and TRBJ1-4; D might be TRBD1 (6 bases). The CDR3 contains 16 residues. The germline CDR1 and CDR2 sequences are SEHNR and FQNEAQ (reference sequence). V was pared by 4 bases and J by 7 bases, with 19 bases between. CDR3 residues: CASSSGRGGLGEKLFF. In DNA, the CDR3 is TGTGCCAGCAGCTCCGGTAGGGGGGGCCTTGGTGAAAAACTGTTTTTT. The variable domain in full, with the rest retrieved from reference TRBV7-9 and TRBJ1-4, is DTGVSQNPRHKITKRGQNVTFRCDPISEHNRLYWYRQTLGQGPEFLTYFQNEAQLEKSRLLSDRFSAERPKGSFSTLEIQRTEQGDSAMYLCASSSGRGGLGEKLFFGSGTQLSVL.

The chain joins TRBV9 to TRBJ2-3; the D gene is possibly TRBD1 (6 bases). The V gene's germline CDR1 is SGDLS and CDR2 YYNGEE. CDR3 length equals 14 residues. Deletions cut 6 bases from V and 2 bases from J, with 13 bases between. The CDR3 is CASKGDKATDTQYF. The CDR3 nucleotides are TGTGCCAGCAAGGGGGACAAGGCCACAGATACGCAGTATTTT.

The V call is TRBV24-1, the J call TRBJ2-1; 7 nucleotides align to TRBD2. From germline, CDR1 is KGHDR and CDR2 SFDVKD. Trimming at V came to 2 bases and at J to 7 bases, leaving 10 bases not matched to a gene. The CDR3 sequence is 16 residues long. The CDR3 sequence is CATSDSRSGTGNEQFF. CDR3 DNA: TGTGCCACCAGTGATTCCCGCAGCGGGACTGGTAATGAGCAGTTCTTC.

This chain joins TRBV19 and TRBJ2-1; D might be TRBD2 (7 bases). From germline, CDR1 is LNHDA and CDR2 SQIVND (reference sequence). V gave up 0 bases and J gave up 5 bases, with 11 bases separating them. The CDR3 is made up of 15 amino acids. Here the CDR3 reads CASSIDRGANNEQFF. The DNA of the CDR3 is TGTGCCAGTAGTATAGATCGGGGGGCTAACAATGAGCAGTTCTTC.

The chain uses TRBV5-6 and TRBJ2-1; the match to TRBD1 covers 9 bases. Trimming at V came to 3 bases and at J to 11 bases, leaving 3 bases not matched to a gene. The CDR3 runs to 12 residues. Germline V gene lookup returns CDR1 SGHDT and CDR2 YYEEEE. The CDR3 DNA reads as TGTGCCAGCAGCTGGGGACAGGGTAAGCAGTTCTTC. Its protein product is CASSWGQGKQFF.

The rearrangement uses TRBV6-5 and TRBJ2-3, with D perhaps matching TRBD2 (6 bases). Germline CDR1 and CDR2: MNHEY and SVGAGI. The CDR3 runs to 14 residues. Trimming pared 7 bases from V and 4 bases from J, leaving 15 bases between. The CDR3 is CASTARGLADTQYF. CDR3 nucleotides: TGTGCCAGCACCGCAAGGGGACTCGCAGATACGCAGTATTTT.

CDR3 DNA: TGCAGCGTTAGGGAACAGGGTAATTCACCCCTCCACTTT. It codes for CSVREQGNSPLHF. The J gene is TRBJ1-6, the V gene TRBV29-1; possibly TRBD1 for D (6 bases). Trimming took off 5 bases at V and 6 bases at J, with 11 bases between the two ends. The CDR3 has 13 amino acids. The germline gives CDR1 SQVTM, CDR2 ANQGSEA.

This chain uses TRBV11-2 with TRBJ2-7; a possible D gene is TRBD1 (5 bases). The germline CDR1 and CDR2 sequences are SGHAT and FQNNGV. Trimming shortened V by 1 base and J by 1 base, and 14 bases separated the two germline ends. The CDR3 length is 16 residues. The chain's CDR3 is CASSLVITGPSYEQYF. Written as DNA, the CDR3 is TGTGCCAGCAGCTTAGTGATCACAGGACCTTCCTACGAGCAGTACTTC.

CDR3 coding DNA: TGTGCCAGCAGCCAAGATAGGCAGGGCGGCACCGGGGAGCTGTTTTTT. Residues: CASSQDRQGGTGELFF. V is TRBV4-2 and J is TRBJ2-2; TRBD1 might be the D (5 bases). Germline V gives CDR1 LGHNA, CDR2 YNFKEQ. The CDR3 has 16 amino acids. The V end was cut by 0 bases, the J end by 4 bases, with 12 bases between.

The rearrangement links TRBV5-4 to TRBJ2-2; 13 positions match TRBD2. Per germline, CDR1 SGHNT and CDR2 YYREEE (reference sequence). The junction had 4 bases not matched to a gene; V was cut back by 4 bases and J by 7 bases. This CDR3 is 15 amino acids long. The chain's CDR3 is CASSLRTSGGGELFF. DNA for the CDR3: TGTGCCAGCAGCCTTAGGACTAGCGGGGGCGGGGAGCTGTTTTTT.

The gene calls are TRBV6-8 and TRBJ2-5; TRBD2 agrees at 13 bases. CDR3 length: 15 amino acids. From germline, CDR1 is MNHGY and CDR2 SAAAGT. Trimming at V came to 4 bases and at J to 5 bases, leaving 4 bases not matched to a gene. CDR3 nucleotide sequence: TGTGCCAGCAGTTCCGGGACTAGCGGGGCGGAGACCCAGTACTTC. It specifies CASSSGTSGAETQYF.

This chain uses TRBV11-3 with TRBJ2-3; TRBD2 matches at 7 bases. V lost 3 bases and J lost 4; bases outside the gene matches: 7. This CDR3 contains 15 residues. Looked up from germline, CDR1 is SGHNT and CDR2 is YENEEA. CDR3 sequence (DNA): TGTGCCAGCAGCTTGACGGGGGGTGGTGCAGATACGCAGTATTTT. The encoded protein is CASSLTGGGADTQYF.

This clone was detected a few times. This rearrangement joins TRBV9 to TRBJ2-4; the D gene is possibly TRBD2 (6 bases). From germline, CDR1 is SGDLS and CDR2 YYNGEE. Trimming stripped 0 bases from V and 7 bases from J, with 11 bases between. The CDR3 consists of 14 residues. The CDR3 coding sequence is TGTGCCAGCAGCGTAGCCCCACGGGGGAACATTCAGTACTTC. As protein: CASSVAPRGNIQYF.

The chain joins TRBV30 to TRBJ2-5; 9 bases are shared with TRBD1. This CDR3 spans 12 amino acids. Germline values: CDR1 GTSNPN, CDR2 SVGIG (reference sequence). Trimming cost V 7 bases and J 1 base; bases outside gene matches: 1. The chain's CDR3 is CALGQGQETQYF. In nucleotides, the CDR3 is TGTGCCTTGGGACAGGGCCAAGAGACCCAGTACTTC.

The rearrangement joins TRBV6-5 to TRBJ2-3, with TRBD2 identical over 8 bases. With 1 base clipped from V and 3 bases from J, the junction kept 6 bases outside the gene matches. Germline V lookup: CDR1 MNHEY, CDR2 SVGAGI. The CDR3 contains 16 residues. The chain's CDR3 is CASSYLREVGTDTQYF. The CDR3 region has the DNA TGTGCCAGCAGTTACTTGCGGGAGGTTGGGACAGATACGCAGTATTTT.

The J gene is TRBJ1-2, the V gene TRBV2; D is uncertain. Trimming stripped 4 bases from V and 2 bases from J, with 5 bases between. CDR3 length: 12 amino acids. Germline CDR1 reads SNHLY; CDR2 reads FYNNEI. The CDR3: CASSGENYGYTF. CDR3 bases: TGTGCCAGCAGTGGCGAGAACTATGGCTACACCTTC.

This clone has more than one count but fewer than ten. This chain uses TRBV4-2 with TRBJ2-3, with 10 positions matching TRBD2. This CDR3 has 16 residues. The germline V gene encodes CDR1 LGHNA and CDR2 YNFKEQ. With V trimmed by 4 bases and J by 2 bases, 6 bases remained unmatched. The CDR3 is CASSPSGGAYTDTQYF. CDR3 in DNA: TGTGCCAGCAGCCCAAGCGGGGGGGCATACACAGATACGCAGTATTTT.